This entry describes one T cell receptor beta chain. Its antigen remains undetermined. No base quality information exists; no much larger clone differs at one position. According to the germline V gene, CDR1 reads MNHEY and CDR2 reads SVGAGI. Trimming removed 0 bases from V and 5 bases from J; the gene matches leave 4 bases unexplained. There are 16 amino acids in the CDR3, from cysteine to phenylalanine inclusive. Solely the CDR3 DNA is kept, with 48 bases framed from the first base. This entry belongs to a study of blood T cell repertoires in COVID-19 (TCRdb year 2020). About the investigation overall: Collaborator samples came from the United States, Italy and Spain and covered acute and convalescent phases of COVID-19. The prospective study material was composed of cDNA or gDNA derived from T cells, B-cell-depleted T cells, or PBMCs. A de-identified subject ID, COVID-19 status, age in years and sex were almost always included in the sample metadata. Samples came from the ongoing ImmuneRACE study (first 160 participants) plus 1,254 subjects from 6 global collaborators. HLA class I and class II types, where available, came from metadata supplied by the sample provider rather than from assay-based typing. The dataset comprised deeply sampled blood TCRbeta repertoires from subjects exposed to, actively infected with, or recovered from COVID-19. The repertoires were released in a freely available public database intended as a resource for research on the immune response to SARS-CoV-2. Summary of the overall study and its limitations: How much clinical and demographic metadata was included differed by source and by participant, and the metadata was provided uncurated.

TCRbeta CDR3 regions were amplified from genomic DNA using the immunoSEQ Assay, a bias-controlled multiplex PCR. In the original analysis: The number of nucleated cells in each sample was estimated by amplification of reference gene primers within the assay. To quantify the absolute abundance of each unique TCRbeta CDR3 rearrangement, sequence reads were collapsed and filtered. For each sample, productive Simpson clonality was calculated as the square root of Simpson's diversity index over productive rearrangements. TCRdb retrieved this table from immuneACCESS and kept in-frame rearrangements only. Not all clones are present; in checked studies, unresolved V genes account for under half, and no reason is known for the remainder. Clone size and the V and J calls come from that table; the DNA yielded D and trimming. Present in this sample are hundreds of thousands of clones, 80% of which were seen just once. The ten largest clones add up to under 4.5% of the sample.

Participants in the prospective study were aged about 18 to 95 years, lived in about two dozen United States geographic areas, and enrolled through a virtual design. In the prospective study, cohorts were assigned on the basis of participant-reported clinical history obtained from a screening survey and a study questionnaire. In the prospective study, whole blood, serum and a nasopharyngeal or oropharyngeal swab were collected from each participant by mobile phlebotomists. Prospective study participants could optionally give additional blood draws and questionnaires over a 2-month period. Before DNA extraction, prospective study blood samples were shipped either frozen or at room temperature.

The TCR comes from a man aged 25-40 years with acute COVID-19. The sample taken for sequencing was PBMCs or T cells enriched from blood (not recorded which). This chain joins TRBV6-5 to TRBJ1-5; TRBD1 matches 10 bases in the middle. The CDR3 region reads CASSYSKTGGYQPQHF. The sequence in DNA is TGTGCCAGCAGTTACTCGAAGACAGGGGGCTATCAGCCCCAGCATTTT.